The present T cell receptor (beta chain) was sequenced within a study of immune heterogeneity within non-small cell lung tumors. Broader study findings: Local T-cell clonality and local tumor mutational burden correlated moderately but significantly (R about 0.34). Individual patients mostly differed in their high-frequency T-cell receptor beta clonotypes.

The template consisted of bulk tumor genomic DNA, with 600 ng used per sample. Spaced far apart, several biopsies were taken from each primary tumor during surgery. Each patient presented with untreated, newly diagnosed non-small cell lung cancer and received curative surgery. The study drew donors from newly diagnosed non-small cell lung cancer patients having surgery with curative intent. Amplification of TCR beta CDR3 was performed by multiplex PCR with 32 V and 13 J primers. TCRdb re-called the multiplex PCR reads with MiXCR, one entry per CDR3 protein. This table has 8,500 to 13,000 distinct CDR3 sequences, under 35% appearing once. By frequency in the sample, this clonotype is hyperexpanded. The antigen is not known. Trimming cost V 1 base and J 4 bases, with 7 bases left between them. Germline values: CDR1 KGHSH, CDR2 LQKENI. The CDR3 has 13 residues.

This TCR came from a woman aged 50 to 65 with non-small cell lung cancer. The J gene is TRBJ1-1, the V gene TRBV18; D not certain. Material: lung tumor tissue. The CDR3 coding sequence is TGTGCCAGCTCACCACAGGGCGGCACTGAAGCTTTCTTT. Its translation: CASSPQGGTEAFF.